The T cell receptor beta chain described here comes from a study of blood T cells in healthy people across ages. About this clonotype itself: What it binds is unknown.

A second PCR of about 7 to 11 cycles used a sample-barcoded 5' primer and a J-beta primer mix. From the 5' RACE reads, TCRdb called clonotypes with MiXCR, one entry per CDR3 protein. The sample has over 950,000 distinct CDR3 sequences; 51% are singletons. Donors each provided about 10 milliliters of peripheral blood. Findings and caveats of the study: Naive T cell percentage showed a strong correlation with the diversity of TCR beta.

The specimen sequenced was blood. This receptor was identified in a woman in her sixties in good health.

The CDR3 protein is CASSFDVRRYYGYTF. The CDR3, as DNA: TGTGCCAGCAGTTTCGATGTCAGGAGGTATTATGGCTACACCTTC. The chain recombines TRBV12-3 or TRBV12-4 with TRBJ1-2, with no clear D. Trimming shortened V by 3 bases and J by 5 bases, and 16 bases separated the two germline ends. The CDR3 runs 15 residues.